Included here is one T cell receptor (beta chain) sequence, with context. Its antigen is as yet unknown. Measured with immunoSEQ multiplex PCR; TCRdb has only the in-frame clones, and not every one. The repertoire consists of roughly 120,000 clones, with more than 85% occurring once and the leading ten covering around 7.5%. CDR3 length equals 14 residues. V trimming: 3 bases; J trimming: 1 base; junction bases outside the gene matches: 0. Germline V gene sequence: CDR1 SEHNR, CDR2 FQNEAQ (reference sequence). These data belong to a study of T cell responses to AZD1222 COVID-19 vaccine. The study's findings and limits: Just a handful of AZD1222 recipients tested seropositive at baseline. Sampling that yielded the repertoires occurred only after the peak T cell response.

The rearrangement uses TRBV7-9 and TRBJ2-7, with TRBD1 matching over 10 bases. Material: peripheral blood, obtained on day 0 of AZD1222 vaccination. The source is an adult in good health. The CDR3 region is CASSLDRGSYEQYF. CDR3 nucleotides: TGTGCCAGCAGCTTGGACAGGGGGTCCTACGAGCAGTACTTC.